The 13 T cell receptor beta chains below were found in one sample sequenced in a study of shared T cell receptors in the human thymus. Only in-frame clones appear in the TCRdb table, and some are missing; sequencing was by immunoSEQ multiplex PCR. This sample has hundreds of thousands of clones; around 87% occur once, and the top ten carry 0.0094%. This sample also belongs to another study, concerning human thymus T cells.

The sample taken for sequencing was thymocytes. The receptor source for this set is a boy less than two years old with a congenital heart defect.

The chain combines TRBV15 with TRBJ2-1, with 11 bases identical to TRBD2. V shed 4 bases, J shed 5 bases, and the junction held 7 bases outside the gene matches. CDR3 length: 16 residues. Germline V gene lookup returns CDR1 LNHNV and CDR2 YYDKDF (reference sequence). The CDR3 DNA sequence: TGTGCCACCAGCAACCCCACACTAGCGGGGGACAATGAGCAGTTCTTC. Translated: CATSNPTLAGDNEQFF.

This rearrangement joins TRBV5-4 to TRBJ1-1; 7 positions agree with TRBD1. The J segment lost 1 base and the V segment lost 4 bases, leaving 10 bases of the junction unmatched. The germline V gene has CDR1 SGHNT and CDR2 YYREEE (reference sequence). The CDR3 contains 16 residues. The CDR3, as DNA: TGTGCCAGCAGCCGCTGGACAGGTCGTAAGAACACTGAAGCTTTCTTT. Translation: CASSRWTGRKNTEAFF.

This clone has only one observation. The rearrangement uses TRBV4-2 and TRBJ1-1, with no clear D. Germline-derived CDR1 and CDR2 are LGHNA and YNFKEQ. Trimming pared 4 bases from V and 1 base from J, leaving 19 bases between. The CDR3 is 17 residues long. The CDR3: CASSRDPHSNKNTEAFF. CDR3 bases: TGTGCCAGCAGCCGCGACCCCCACAGTAACAAGAACACTGAAGCTTTCTTT.

V and J are TRBV6-1 and TRBJ1-2; a weak D match, TRBD1 (6 bases). CDR1 is MNHNS, CDR2 SASEGT, per germline. The V end lost 7 bases, the J end lost 3 bases, and 18 bases lay between the germline ends. The CDR3 runs to 15 residues. The DNA of the CDR3 is TGTGCCAGCACCGTATGGCTAGGACAGTACTATGGCTACACCTTC. Protein product: CASTVWLGQYYGYTF.

The chain joins TRBV6-1 to TRBJ1-2; TRBD1 is a possible D gene (6 bases). From germline, CDR1 is MNHNS and CDR2 SASEGT. Deletions cut 6 bases from V and 8 bases from J, with 13 bases between. The CDR3 length is 12 residues. The CDR3 spells CASRRTGSGYTF. CDR3 coding DNA: TGTGCCAGCAGAAGAACAGGGTCCGGCTACACCTTC.

The CDR3 protein is CASSEIERGPKSRRFNEQFF. CDR3 sequence (DNA): TGCGCCAGCAGTGAGATCGAGAGGGGGCCCAAATCGCGTCGATTCAATGAGCAGTTCTTC. The chain links TRBV10-2 to TRBJ2-1; 7 bases fit TRBD1. The CDR3 totals 20 residues. Germline V gives CDR1 WSHSY, CDR2 SAAADI. The trim removed 2 bases at V and 6 bases at J, leaving 22 bases unmatched.

The chain has TRBV5-5 and TRBJ2-5; 9 bases align to TRBD1. The CDR3 has 15 amino acids. The V and J ends lost 4 bases and 5 bases, in that order; junction bases with no gene match: 9. CDR1 is SGHKS and CDR2 is YYEKEE in the germline V gene (reference sequence). The CDR3 loop is CASSNSRDRDETQYF. In DNA form, the CDR3 reads TGTGCCAGCAGCAACTCCCGGGACAGGGATGAGACCCAGTACTTC. The full variable domain, with the rest looked up from reference TRBV5-5 and TRBJ2-5, is DAGVTQSPTHLIKTRGQQVTLRCSPISGHKSVSWYQQVLGQGPQFIFQYYEKEERGRGNFPDRFSARQFPNYSSELNVNALLLGDSALYLCASSNSRDRDETQYFGPGTRLLVL.

The gene calls are TRBV5-4 and TRBJ2-7, with 9 nucleotides matching TRBD2. Germline assignment: CDR1 SGHNT and CDR2 YYREEE (reference sequence). J lost 6 bases, V lost 4 bases, and 2 bases had no gene match. The CDR3 length is 12 residues. In nucleotides, the CDR3 is TGTGCCAGCAGCCAGGGACTAGCCGAGCAGTACTTC. Translating it yields CASSQGLAEQYF.

This chain links TRBV6-1 with TRBJ2-1; 8 nucleotides match TRBD1. Germline V gives CDR1 MNHNS, CDR2 SASEGT. Trimming took 3 bases from V and 9 from J; bases not matched to a gene: 19. The CDR3 spans 18 residues. This chain's CDR3 is CASSEPVMRDRSDGEQFF. Written as DNA, the CDR3 is TGTGCCAGCAGTGAGCCGGTAATGCGGGACAGGAGTGACGGTGAGCAGTTCTTC.

The genes are TRBV15 and TRBJ1-5; D might be TRBD1 (6 bases). This CDR3 region has 15 residues. Trimming took 4 bases from V and 0 from J, leaving 10 bases between them. Germline CDR1 LNHNV, CDR2 YYDKDF (reference sequence). The CDR3: CATSIPGDSNQPQHF. CDR3 nucleotides: TGTGCCACCAGCATCCCAGGGGATAGCAATCAGCCCCAGCATTTT.

The chain employs TRBV7-6 and TRBJ2-7; tentatively, D is TRBD1 (6 bases). Looked up from germline, CDR1 is SGHVS and CDR2 is FNYEAQ. This CDR3 is 15 amino acids long. Trimming pared 2 bases from V and 3 bases from J, leaving 14 bases between. The CDR3 DNA sequence: TGTGCCAGCAGCTTATTCACAGGGATGAACTACGAGCAGTACTTC. Translating it yields CASSLFTGMNYEQYF. Full variable domain (outside the CDR3, taken from reference TRBV7-6 and TRBJ2-7): GAGVSQSPRYKVTKRGQDVALRCDPISGHVSLYWYRQALGQGPEFLTYFNYEAQQDKSGLPNDRFSAERPEGSISTLTIQRTEQRDSAMYRCASSLFTGMNYEQYFGPGTRLTVT.

This clone turned up a few times. The chain is built from TRBV19 and TRBJ2-7; 9 bases line up with TRBD1. This CDR3 is 12 amino acids long. V lost 6 bases, J lost 6 bases, and 3 bases stayed unmatched. CDR1 LNHDA and CDR2 SQIVND come from the germline V gene (reference sequence). The CDR3, as DNA: TGTGCCAGTAGGACGACAGGGGGCGAGCAGTACTTC. The encoded protein is CASRTTGGEQYF.

The table lists this clone with a few counts. The CDR3 region has the DNA TGTGCCAGCAGTTTCAGGCAAAACAAGGGAGGGTCCTATAATTCACCCCTCCACTTT. Protein: CASSFRQNKGGSYNSPLHF. This chain uses TRBV28 with TRBJ1-6; D is unresolved. The germline V gene encodes CDR1 MDHEN and CDR2 SYDVKM. CDR3 length equals 19 residues. Between the trimmed V and J ends, which lost 3 bases and 1 base, there was a span of 19 bases.